This record concerns one T cell receptor beta chain sequence. The sample originates from a study of control samples from healthy donors and cancer patients. Assay used: immunoSEQ multiplex PCR; TCRdb lists only in-frame clones, some missing. This table has 200,000 to 250,000 clones, over 90% appearing once. The V and J ends lost 2 bases and 2 bases respectively, with 16 bases between them. Germline V gene lookup returns CDR1 SGHNT and CDR2 YYREEE (reference sequence). The CDR3 runs to 16 residues. V gene TRBV5-4 combines with J gene TRBJ2-5; D is ambiguous. The sequence was obtained from a man aged 50-59 years in good health. Sequencing input: blood. The CDR3, as DNA: TGTGCCAGCAGCTTCTACACGGGCAGCTTACAAGAGACCCAGTACTTC. Its protein product is CASSFYTGSLQETQYF.